Many counts were recorded for the clone carrying this T cell receptor beta chain. Its target is unknown. This specimen comes from a study of metastatic and nonmetastatic thyroid tumors. Study at large: Thyroid patients, malignant and benign, had repertoires compared across blood and tumor or nodule tissue. Whole-study results and caveats: Reportedly, malignant thyroid tumors had significantly higher TCR beta diversity than benign nodules, in blood and tumor.

The CDR3 spans 14 residues. Germline-derived CDR1 and CDR2 are LNHDA and SQIVND (reference sequence). Trimming left V 3 bases short and J 9 bases short, with 12 bases between. No patient received treatment before thyroid surgery. Methods used by the authors: What underpinned the distant-metastasis classifier for papillary thyroid cancer was the set of CDR3 differences across clinicopathological groups. MiXCR reprocessed the PCR reads for TCRdb. The authors' filters were not applied to this entry. The repertoire consists of 30,000 to 35,000 clones, with over 12% occurring once and the leading ten covering approximately 18%.

The J gene is TRBJ1-6, the V gene TRBV19; D is unclear. Input material: blood. The receptor was derived from a male donor with papillary thyroid cancer or a benign thyroid nodule (not recorded which). Some clones in this sample may be carry-over from other donors' samples. The CDR3 reads CASSMAAEGSPLHF. DNA for the CDR3: TGTGCCAGTAGTATGGCGGCAGAGGGTTCACCCCTCCACTTT.